These 26 T cell receptor beta chains came from one sample sequenced in a study of vaccination effects on CD4 cells after COVID-19. Antigen-specific CD4+ T cells expanded by the ViraFEST assay with viral peptide pools were then sequenced. Subsequent to a culture period of under twelve days, CD4+ T cells were isolated. According to the study, vaccine recipients showed no prior SARS-CoV-2 infection and negative nucleocapsid antibodies. Libraries were prepared by immunoSEQ multiplex PCR; TCRdb keeps only in-frame clonotypes and omits some of them. The data contain roughly 41,000 clones, under 70% of them singletons. The antigens of these receptors remain unknown. The sequenced sample was CD4+ T cells from PBMCs cultured with HCoV-OC43 spike peptides, obtained before COVID-19 vaccination. Specified subset: HCoV-OC43 spike overlapping peptide pool stimulation. The receptor set was obtained from a human donor who received a COVID-19 vaccine.

This chain links TRBV7-2 with TRBJ2-7; D is perhaps TRBD2 (6 bases). Per germline, CDR1 SGHTA and CDR2 FQGNSA. This CDR3 contains 15 residues. Between the trimmed V and J ends, which lost 1 base and 4 bases, there was a span of 14 bases. The CDR3 DNA is TGTGCCAGCAGCTTAGTCGGCGGGGATTCGTACGAGCAGTACTTC. This gives the protein CASSLVGGDSYEQYF.

This clone has a handful of counts. This chain joins TRBV5-1 and TRBJ1-6; no reliable D call. The germline CDR1 and CDR2 sequences are SGHRS and YFSETQ. The CDR3 sequence is 17 residues long. V was clipped by 0 bases and J by 5 bases, with 15 bases between them. The CDR3, as DNA: TGCGCCAGCAGCTTGGTTCCGAGAAAGGCTGATAATTCACCCCTCCACTTT. Residues: CASSLVPRKADNSPLHF.

The chain recombines TRBV6-4 with TRBJ2-1; 10 bases map to TRBD1. Germline V CDR1 and CDR2: MRHNA, SNTAGT. The junction had 1 base not matched to a gene; V was cut back by 2 bases and J by 3 bases. CDR3 length: 15 amino acids. In DNA, the CDR3 is TGTGCCAGCAGTGACGGACAGGGGGACTACAATGAGCAGTTCTTC. Its translation: CASSDGQGDYNEQFF.

The rearrangement joins TRBV7-9 to TRBJ1-5; TRBD1 matches at 9 bases. This CDR3 is 17 amino acids long. J was trimmed by 4 bases and V by 5 bases; bases with no gene match: 12. Germline CDR1 reads SEHNR; CDR2 reads FQNEAQ (reference sequence). The CDR3 bases are TGTGCCAGCAGCAACACTAGACAGGGGGAAAGGAATCAGCCCCAGCATTTT. This translates into CASSNTRQGERNQPQHF.

The V call is TRBV7-8, the J call TRBJ1-6; TRBD1 might be the D (6 bases). CDR3 size: 14 residues. Germline V gene lookup returns CDR1 SGHVS and CDR2 FQNEAQ. V lost 5 bases to trimming and J lost 7 bases, with 12 bases between them. The CDR3 DNA reads TGTGCCAGCAGCGTTATGGACAGCAATTCACCCCTCCACTTT. Amino acids: CASSVMDSNSPLHF.

CDR3 coding DNA: TGTGCTAGTGGTTCGGGAGGAGCGATTGAGCAGTTCTTC. Translating it yields CASGSGGAIEQFF. V usage is TRBV12-5 and J usage is TRBJ2-1; TRBD2 matches 7 bases. Per germline, CDR1 LGHNT and CDR2 FRNRAP. This CDR3 region has 13 residues. V was clipped by 4 bases and J by 9 bases; unmatched bases: 6.

J is TRBJ1-5 and V is TRBV30, with a weak D call TRBD1 (5 bases). CDR3 length: 16 amino acids. The germline CDR1 and CDR2 sequences are GTSNPN and SVGIG (reference sequence). Trimming shortened V by 3 bases and J by 0 bases, and 15 bases separated the two germline ends. The CDR3 loop is CAWSATGGYSNQPQHF. CDR3 coding DNA: TGTGCCTGGAGCGCGACCGGGGGATATAGCAATCAGCCCCAGCATTTT. Based on the CDR3 plus reference TRBV30 and TRBJ1-5, the full variable domain is SQTIHQWPATLVQPVGSPLSLECTVEGTSNPNLYWYRQAAGRGLQLLFYSVGIGQISSEVPQNLSASRPQDRQFILSSKKLLLSDSGFYLCAWSATGGYSNQPQHFGDGTRLSIL.

This clone has a handful of counts. The rearrangement links TRBV2 to TRBJ1-4, with 8 nucleotides matching TRBD1. Losses at the gene ends were 6 bases for V and 7 bases for J; bases not matched to a gene: 7. The CDR3 has 14 amino acids. Germline lookup yields CDR1 SNHLY and CDR2 FYNNEI. CDR3 nucleotide sequence: TGTGCCAGCAGGGTTCAGGGGGCGCTTGAAAAACTGTTTTTT. The encoded protein is CASRVQGALEKLFF.

This clone was seen a handful of times. The V gene is TRBV6-1, the J gene TRBJ2-7, with 8 bases aligning to TRBD1. V was clipped by 0 bases and J by 7 bases; unmatched bases: 11. Per the germline V gene, CDR1 is MNHNS and CDR2 is SASEGT. The CDR3 is made up of 16 amino acids. CDR3 sequence: CASSEALRTGLREQYF. CDR3 coding DNA: TGTGCCAGCAGTGAAGCGCTCAGGACAGGGTTGAGGGAGCAGTACTTC.

This clone was picked up one time. The J gene is TRBJ1-1, the V gene TRBV3-1 (or the pseudogene TRBV3-2); D is unresolved. The germline V gene has CDR1 LGHDT and CDR2 YNNKEL (reference sequence). V lost 2 bases, J lost 0 bases, and 4 bases lay in between. CDR3 length equals 13 residues. The CDR3 sequence is CASSQIVNTEAFF. The DNA for the CDR3 is TGTGCCAGCAGCCAAATAGTGAACACTGAAGCTTTCTTT.

Written as DNA, the CDR3 is TGTGCCACCAGTGATTCCGGACAGGGTCAAGAGACCCAGTACTTC. Encoded protein: CATSDSGQGQETQYF. The gene calls are TRBV24-1 and TRBJ2-5; 8 nucleotides align to TRBD1. CDR1 and CDR2 from the germline V gene are KGHDR and SFDVKD. CDR3 length: 15 amino acids. The junction had 3 bases not matched to a gene; V was cut back by 2 bases and J by 2 bases.

This clone was found a few times. The chain has TRBV5-1 and TRBJ2-1, with 10 bases identical to TRBD2. Germline assignment: CDR1 SGHRS and CDR2 YFSETQ. Germline trimming cut 2 bases from V and 4 bases from J; bases unmatched to any gene: 12. This CDR3 has 18 residues. In nucleotides, the CDR3 is TGCGCCAGCAGCTTTGTGGGTCGTAGCGGGGGGATTTACAATGAGCAGTTCTTC. It encodes CASSFVGRSGGIYNEQFF.

The J gene is TRBJ1-3, the V gene TRBV7-9; 8 nucleotides agree with TRBD1. The CDR3 contains 16 residues. Germline V gene data show CDR1 as SEHNR and CDR2 as FQNEAQ (reference sequence). The V and J ends lost 5 bases and 4 bases, in that order; junction bases with no gene match: 10. The CDR3 DNA follows: TGTGCCAGCAGCATATTGGGACAGGACTCAGGAAACACCATATATTTT. Translation: CASSILGQDSGNTIYF.

The chain employs TRBV12-3 or TRBV12-4 and TRBJ1-3; D gene uncertain. Trimming took off 2 bases at V and 4 bases at J, with 3 bases between the two ends. This CDR3 contains 12 residues. This CDR3 is CASSLYGNTIYF. The CDR3 coding sequence is TGTGCCAGCAGTTTATACGGAAACACCATATATTTT.

This clone came up once. This sequence joins TRBV7-9 and TRBJ1-4, with 7 bases that match TRBD1. The CDR3 loop spans 16 amino acids. CDR1 is SEHNR, CDR2 FQNEAQ, per germline (reference sequence). V was clipped by 0 bases and J by 1 base; unmatched bases: 2. This CDR3 is CASSLAGGGTNEKLFF. The CDR3 bases are TGTGCCAGCAGCTTAGCAGGGGGCGGAACTAATGAAAAACTGTTTTTT.

CDR3 DNA sequence: TGTGCCAGCAGCCAAGGGAAGCGGAGCTCCTACGAGCAGTACTTC. Protein sequence: CASSQGKRSSYEQYF. The V and J genes are TRBV3-1 (or the pseudogene TRBV3-2) and TRBJ2-7; D might be TRBD2 (5 bases). CDR3 size: 15 residues. Deletions cut 1 base from V and 0 bases from J, with 10 bases between. Germline assignment: CDR1 LGHDT and CDR2 YNNKEL (reference sequence).

This clone appeared once. The chain joins TRBV18 to TRBJ2-1, with 8 bases aligning to TRBD2. This CDR3 has 18 residues. V shed 1 base, J shed 5 bases, and the junction held 13 bases outside the gene matches. The germline V gene has CDR1 KGHSH and CDR2 LQKENI. In nucleotides, the CDR3 is TGTGCCAGCTCACCACGCCTAACTAGCGGTGGGGGAAACAATGAGCAGTTCTTC. Its translation: CASSPRLTSGGGNNEQFF.

The J gene is TRBJ2-3, the V gene TRBV2, with 12 bases identical to TRBD1. CDR1 is SNHLY, CDR2 FYNNEI, per germline. The CDR3 is 15 residues long. J was trimmed by 4 bases and V by 6 bases; bases with no gene match: 5. CDR3 in DNA: TGTGCCAGCAGGGGACAGGGGGCCCGGGCAGATACGCAGTATTTT. This codes for CASRGQGARADTQYF.

This clone was seen more than once but under ten times. V usage is TRBV11-2 and J usage is TRBJ1-6; D might be TRBD1 (6 bases). V lost 5 bases and J 1 base, leaving 15 bases between the germline ends. Germline lookup yields CDR1 SGHAT and CDR2 FQNNGV. This CDR3 contains 17 residues. CDR3 sequence (DNA): TGTGCCAGCAGCGATGTAATAGGGGGGTCCTATAATTCACCCCTCCACTTT. This translates into CASSDVIGGSYNSPLHF. The full variable domain, in which reference TRBV11-2 and TRBJ1-6 provide the parts outside the CDR3, is EAGVAQSPRYKIIEKRQSVAFWCNPISGHATLYWYQQILGQGPKLLIQFQNNGVVDDSQLPKDRFSAERLKGVDSTLKIQPAKLEDSAVYLCASSDVIGGSYNSPLHFGNGTRLTVT.

This rearrangement joins TRBV3-1 (or the pseudogene TRBV3-2) to TRBJ2-7, with D hard to call. V lost 3 bases and J 2 bases, leaving 14 bases between the germline ends. The germline V gene encodes CDR1 LGHDT and CDR2 YNNKEL (reference sequence). This CDR3 region has 15 residues. CDR3 coding DNA: TGTGCCAGCAGCCAGATGGCGACGGGCACCTACGAGCAGTACTTC. This translates into CASSQMATGTYEQYF.

The V gene is TRBV24-1, the J gene TRBJ1-1; D is ambiguous. The CDR3 loop spans 12 amino acids. V shed 4 bases and J shed 5 bases, with 7 bases lying between them. The V gene's germline CDR1 is KGHDR and CDR2 SFDVKD. The CDR3 sequence is CATSDPSTEAFF. In DNA, the CDR3 is TGTGCCACCAGTGACCCAAGTACTGAAGCTTTCTTT.

The V and J genes are TRBV27 and TRBJ2-5; 7 nucleotides match TRBD1. The V and J ends lost 7 bases and 4 bases, in that order; junction bases with no gene match: 6. The CDR3 covers 13 residues. Germline values: CDR1 MNHEY, CDR2 SMNVEV (reference sequence). CDR3 sequence (DNA): TGTGCCAGCACCGCGAGGGGGCGAGAGACCCAGTACTTC. Protein product: CASTARGRETQYF.

V usage is TRBV19 and J usage is TRBJ2-7; unclear D gene. The length of the CDR3 is 13 residues. CDR1 and CDR2 (germline): LNHDA, SQIVND (reference sequence). Trimming cost V 3 bases and J 6 bases, with 12 bases left between them. The CDR3 sequence is CASSIGIDFEQYF. CDR3 bases: TGTGCCAGTAGTATTGGCATCGATTTCGAGCAGTACTTC.

This clone appeared a few times. The chain recombines TRBV30 with TRBJ1-4; 11 bases are shared with TRBD1. The CDR3 totals 16 residues. The V segment lost 7 bases and the J segment 1 base; nucleotides outside the gene matches: 8. From germline, CDR1 is GTSNPN and CDR2 SVGIG (reference sequence). The chain's CDR3 is CASRGQGAITNEKLFF. The CDR3 nucleotides read TGTGCCTCCCGCGGACAGGGGGCTATAACTAATGAAAAACTGTTTTTT.

The chain couples TRBV4-2 to TRBJ2-6; unclear D gene. Looked up from germline, CDR1 is LGHNA and CDR2 is YNFKEQ. This CDR3 has 16 amino acids. The V end was cut by 0 bases, the J end by 0 bases, with 6 bases between. CDR3 sequence reads: CASSQDPDSGANVLTF. In nucleotides, the CDR3 is TGTGCCAGCAGCCAAGATCCCGACTCTGGGGCCAACGTCCTGACTTTC.

The chain is built from TRBV3-1 (or the pseudogene TRBV3-2) and TRBJ2-1; either TRBD1 or TRBD2 may fit D (6 bases each). The V and J ends lost 4 bases and 7 bases respectively, with 20 bases between them. This CDR3 has 16 amino acids. Germline CDR1 LGHDT, CDR2 YNNKEL (reference sequence). The CDR3 sequence: CASSRMGWGASNEQFF. Written as DNA, the CDR3 is TGTGCCAGCAGCCGTATGGGTTGGGGGGCGTCGAATGAGCAGTTCTTC.